These T cell receptor beta chains were read from a single sample in a study of control samples from healthy donors and cancer patients. Only in-frame clones appear in the TCRdb table, and some are missing; sequencing was by immunoSEQ multiplex PCR. The sample has about 130,000 clones, approximately 94% seen once. The source material was blood. The source of these receptors is a man aged 25-45 years in good health. CDR3s include the opening cysteine and the closing phenylalanine or tryptophan. The D gene is left open where the match is weak. Some rows mark clone size as missing; the rest say once, few, many or name a class of expanded clone.

d_call	v_call	j_call	clone_size	cdr3_aa	cdr3_nt
TRBD1	TRBV5-6	TRBJ1-2	NA	CASSFGTGGYGYTF	TGTGCCAGCAGCTTCGGGACAGGGGGCTATGGCTACACCTTC
NA	TRBV9	TRBJ1-2	NA	CASSDEGGESYGYTF	TGTGCCAGCAGCGACGAGGGGGGCGAATCCTATGGCTACACCTTC
NA	TRBV5-6	TRBJ1-2	NA	CASSRLAGSSYGYTF	TGTGCCAGCAGCCGACTTGCCGGATCTTCGTATGGCTACACCTTC
NA	TRBV30	TRBJ1-4	NA	CAWNPPTGTWNEKLFF	TGTGCCTGGAACCCACCTACAGGGACTTGGAATGAAAAACTGTTTTTT
NA	TRBV5-8	TRBJ1-2	once	CASSPRRHQFYGYTF	TGTGCCAGCAGCCCGCGACGACACCAATTCTATGGCTACACCTTC
TRBD2	TRBV5-1	TRBJ2-5	NA	CASSLARGGPGYEGETQYF	TGCGCCAGCAGCTTGGCCCGGGGGGGCCCAGGGTACGAGGGGGAGACCCAGTACTTC
TRBD1	TRBV25-1	TRBJ1-1	NA	CASSESNRGKEAFF	TGTGCCAGCAGTGAGTCGAACAGGGGGAAGGAAGCTTTCTTT
NA	TRBV28	TRBJ1-5	once	CASSLVGDGNQPQHF	TGTGCCAGCAGTTTAGTCGGGGATGGCAATCAGCCCCAGCATTTT
NA	TRBV19	TRBJ1-1	NA	CASHTGIGTEAFF	TGTGCCAGTCATACAGGGATAGGTACTGAAGCTTTCTTT
TRBD1	TRBV6-2/TRBV6-3	TRBJ1-2	NA	CASSLQGEHGYTF	TGTGCCAGCAGTTTACAGGGGGAGCATGGCTACACCTTC
TRBD2	TRBV7-7	TRBJ2-1	NA	CASSAAGGLGEQFF	TGTGCTAGCAGCGCAGCGGGGGGGCTCGGTGAGCAGTTCTTC
NA	TRBV6-5	TRBJ2-7	NA	CASRSQTLDSYEQYF	TGTGCCAGCCGATCCCAAACCCTGGACTCCTACGAGCAGTACTTC
NA	TRBV7-2	TRBJ1-5	NA	CASSNTGWGQPQHF	TGTGCCAGCAGCAATACAGGGTGGGGTCAGCCCCAGCATTTT
NA	TRBV6-6	TRBJ1-2	NA	CASSYSGDYGYTF	TGTGCCAGCAGTTACTCGGGGGACTATGGCTACACCTTC
NA	TRBV6-2/TRBV6-3	TRBJ1-5	NA	CASSLTARNQPQHF	TGTGCCAGCAGCTTGACAGCCCGCAATCAGCCCCAGCATTTT
NA	TRBV6-2/TRBV6-3	TRBJ2-1	NA	CASSDTATGPYNEQFF	TGTGCCAGCAGTGATACGGCTACGGGCCCTTACAATGAGCAGTTCTTC
NA	TRBV7-9	TRBJ1-4	NA	CASSLAGANGEKLFF	TGTGCCAGCAGCTTAGCAGGGGCGAACGGTGAAAAACTGTTTTTT
TRBD1	TRBV28	TRBJ2-7	NA	CASSSHRGAYEQYF	TGTGCCAGCAGTTCCCACAGGGGGGCCTACGAGCAGTACTTC
NA	TRBV7-2	TRBJ2-2	NA	CASSLVHSLNTGELFF	TGTGCCAGCAGCTTAGTCCATTCTCTTAACACCGGGGAGCTGTTTTTT
TRBD2	TRBV24-1	TRBJ2-5	once	CATSDLASGGKETQYF	TGTGCCACCAGTGATCTGGCTAGCGGGGGGAAAGAGACCCAGTACTTC
NA	TRBV9	TRBJ2-7	NA	CASSVDWVGGREQYF	TGTGCCAGCAGCGTAGATTGGGTCGGGGGGCGCGAGCAGTACTTC
TRBD1	TRBV28	TRBJ1-2	NA	CAHSTGGRSGGYTF	TGTGCCCACTCGACAGGGGGCAGGTCGGGGGGCTACACCTTC
NA	TRBV6-6	TRBJ1-6	NA	CASKQPGGSPLHF	TGTGCCAGCAAGCAACCTGGAGGGTCACCCCTCCACTTT
NA	TRBV4-1	TRBJ1-2	NA	CASSQVGREDGYTF	TGCGCCAGCAGCCAAGTAGGCAGGGAGGATGGCTACACCTTC
TRBD1	TRBV19	TRBJ2-1	NA	CATRQTAGGKSMNEQFF	TGTGCCACCAGACAAACCGCAGGGGGAAAATCGATGAATGAGCAGTTCTTC